Each of the 22 T cell receptor beta chains below was sequenced from the same sample in a study of blood T cells in healthy people across ages. Sample-barcoded 5' priming and a J-beta primer mix drove a second PCR of about 6 to 12 cycles. TCRdb reanalysed the 5' RACE reads using MiXCR and keeps one entry per CDR3 protein. The sample contains about a million distinct CDR3 sequences, roughly 50% of which appear only once. Specimen: blood. The source of these receptors is a woman aged 55-70 years in good health.

This clonotype was seen many times. The rearrangement links TRBV20-1 to TRBJ2-7; TRBD2 is a possible D gene (8 bases). Trimming took off 3 bases at V and 7 bases at J, with 19 bases between the two ends. In germline, CDR1 is DFQATT, CDR2 SNEGSKA (reference sequence). The CDR3 runs to 14 residues. CDR3 sequence reads: CSASGQAGGEEQYF. CDR3 bases: TGCAGTGCTAGCGGACAGGCGGGAGGAGAAGAGCAGTACTTC.

The V and J genes are TRBV6-5 and TRBJ2-5, with D hard to call. V was clipped by 0 bases and J by 5 bases, with 7 bases between them. The CDR3 is 13 residues long. Germline lookup yields CDR1 MNHEY and CDR2 SVGAGI. CDR3 protein: CASSYSPAETQYF. CDR3 sequence (DNA): TGTGCCAGCAGTTACTCCCCCGCGGAGACCCAGTACTTC.

CDR3 amino acids: CSARDWNLAGGNYGYTF. The CDR3 DNA follows: TGCAGTGCTAGAGATTGGAACTTGGCAGGGGGGAACTATGGCTACACCTTC. J is TRBJ1-2 and V is TRBV20-1; 7 bases fit TRBD1. The length of the CDR3 is 17 residues. The germline V gene encodes CDR1 DFQATT and CDR2 SNEGSKA (reference sequence). Losses at the gene ends were 0 bases for V and 2 bases for J; bases not matched to a gene: 12.

CDR3 DNA sequence: TGTGCCAGCAGCTCCTCCGGGACAGGATTACCCTATGGCTACACCTTC. This encodes CASSSSGTGLPYGYTF. This chain links TRBV5-5 with TRBJ1-2; 8 nucleotides agree with TRBD1. Germline V gives CDR1 SGHKS, CDR2 YYEKEE (reference sequence). The CDR3 consists of 16 residues. The junction had 11 bases not matched to a gene; V was cut back by 3 bases and J by 4 bases. The entire variable domain, with the rest obtained from reference TRBV5-5 and TRBJ1-2, is as follows: DAGVTQSPTHLIKTRGQQVTLRCSPISGHKSVSWYQQVLGQGPQFIFQYYEKEERGRGNFPDRFSARQFPNYSSELNVNALLLGDSALYLCASSSSGTGLPYGYTFGSGTRLTVV.

The chain combines TRBV29-1 with TRBJ1-1; D is uncertain. The CDR3 spans 11 residues. Germline CDR1 SQVTM, CDR2 ANQGSEA. The V and J ends lost 7 bases and 4 bases respectively, with 10 bases between them. CDR3 sequence (DNA): TGCAGCGCCCAAGGGTTCACTGAAGCTTTCTTT. Translated: CSAQGFTEAFF.

This clonotype has only a few counts. J is TRBJ1-6 and V is TRBV14; D possibly corresponds to TRBD1 (6 bases). CDR3 length: 16 residues. V was cut by 4 bases and J by 6 bases, with 16 bases left in between. Germline CDR1 is SGHDN and CDR2 is FVKESK. The CDR3 sequence is CASSPLTRTVNSPLHF. The CDR3 DNA follows: TGTGCCAGCAGCCCACTGACCCGGACAGTTAATTCACCCCTCCACTTT.

J is TRBJ2-1 and V is TRBV5-8; TRBD2 might be the D (6 bases). In germline, CDR1 is SGHTS, CDR2 YDEGEE. The CDR3 extends over 15 amino acids. Trimming pared 1 base from V and 3 bases from J, leaving 11 bases between. The CDR3 sequence is CASSLPGGDYNEQFF. The CDR3 region has the DNA TGTGCCAGCAGCTTGCCTGGCGGGGACTACAATGAGCAGTTCTTC.

The gene calls are TRBV10-3 and TRBJ1-3; D remains ambiguous. The germline CDR1 and CDR2 sequences are ENHRY and SYGVKD. Trimming took 0 bases from V and 0 from J, leaving 6 bases between them. The CDR3 has 15 residues. This CDR3 is CAISESVSSGNTIYF. As DNA, the CDR3 is TGTGCCATCAGTGAGTCGGTCAGCTCTGGAAACACCATATATTTT.

The J gene is TRBJ2-5, the V gene TRBV6-6; tentatively, D is TRBD1 (6 bases). V dropped 1 base and J dropped 2 bases, with 14 bases sitting between them. CDR1 and CDR2 from the germline V gene are MNHNY and SVGAGI (reference sequence). The CDR3 consists of 16 residues. Here the CDR3 DNA reads TGTGCCAGCAGTTACTACGGGACACTCCGACAAGAGACCCAGTACTTC. This sequence encodes CASSYYGTLRQETQYF.

V is TRBV11-2 and J is TRBJ2-1, with D perhaps TRBD1 (5 bases). The germline CDR1 and CDR2 sequences are SGHAT and FQNNGV. This CDR3 is built from 13 residues. Trimming stripped 6 bases from V and 8 bases from J, with 14 bases between. Written as DNA, the CDR3 is TGTGCCAGCAGTTTGGACATATCTGATGAGCAGTTCTTC. Protein product: CASSLDISDEQFF.

The rearrangement uses TRBV12-3 or TRBV12-4 and TRBJ2-7; 12 bases agree with TRBD2. This CDR3 comprises 16 residues. V trimming: 4 bases; J trimming: 7 bases; junction bases outside the gene matches: 11. The DNA for the CDR3 is TGTGCCAGCAGTTCCTCCGGGGCTAGCGGGAGGGTTGAGCAGTACTTC. Protein sequence: CASSSSGASGRVEQYF.

The V gene is TRBV4-1, the J gene TRBJ2-3, with 9 bases fitting TRBD2. CDR1 and CDR2 (germline): MGHRA, YSYEKL. This CDR3 has 16 residues. The J segment lost 4 bases and the V segment lost 1 base, leaving 6 bases of the junction unmatched. The DNA for the CDR3 is TGCGCCAGCAGCCAAGCTGGGGCGGGAGGGGCAGATACGCAGTATTTT. Residues: CASSQAGAGGADTQYF.

The genes are TRBV28 and TRBJ2-7; 12 nucleotides align to TRBD2. The J call may be faulty, since TRBJ2-1 better matches the DNA end. CDR1 is MDHEN and CDR2 is SYDVKM in the germline V gene. The CDR3 is 17 residues long. CDR3 sequence (DNA): TGTGCCAGCAGTTCGTGGGCTAGCGGGAGGGAAGGCAATGAGCAGTTCTTC. Its translation is CASSSWASGREGNEQFF.

The chain combines TRBV10-3 with TRBJ2-3, with D maybe TRBD1 (5 bases). V shed 3 bases and J shed 6 bases, with 13 bases lying between them. The germline CDR1 and CDR2 sequences are ENHRY and SYGVKD. The CDR3 sequence is 14 residues long. The CDR3 reads CAISDRALVDTQYF. The CDR3 DNA reads as TGTGCCATCAGTGACAGGGCCTTGGTCGATACGCAGTATTTT.

V and J are TRBV10-3 and TRBJ2-7, with D unclear. This CDR3 has 14 residues. In germline, CDR1 is ENHRY, CDR2 SYGVKD. Deletions cut 3 bases from V and 2 bases from J, with 11 bases between. DNA for the CDR3: TGTGCCATCAGTGACCCTACATACCCCTACGAGCAGTACTTC. Residues: CAISDPTYPYEQYF.

This clonotype was seen only a few times. The gene calls are TRBV12-3 or TRBV12-4 and TRBJ2-7, with D perhaps TRBD1 or TRBD2 (5 bases each). The CDR3 contains 15 residues. Trimming pared 5 bases from V and 6 bases from J, leaving 20 bases between. In nucleotides, the CDR3 is TGTGCCAGCAGTCCCCCGGGACCCTCTTTTGTCGAGCAGTACTTC. It is translated as CASSPPGPSFVEQYF.

J is TRBJ2-3 and V is TRBV9, with 9 bases matching TRBD2. Per germline, CDR1 SGDLS and CDR2 YYNGEE. The CDR3 length is 15 residues. With 2 bases clipped from V and 5 bases from J, the junction kept 6 bases outside the gene matches. For the CDR3, the DNA is TGTGCCAGCAGCGTTATGGCGGGAGGGGGAGATACGCAGTATTTT. Its protein is CASSVMAGGGDTQYF.

The J gene is TRBJ2-3, the V gene TRBV3-1; 13 bases agree with TRBD2. The germline V gene encodes CDR1 LGHDT and CDR2 YNNKEL (reference sequence). V lost 2 bases and J lost 10; bases outside the gene matches: 9. The CDR3 covers 16 residues. CDR3 in amino acids: CASSQQVGTSGKAQYF. CDR3 DNA sequence: TGTGCCAGCAGCCAACAAGTCGGGACTAGCGGGAAGGCGCAGTATTTT.

The sample holds a few counts of this clonotype. V gene TRBV18 combines with J gene TRBJ1-1, with TRBD1 as a possible D gene (5 bases). V gave up 6 bases and J gave up 1 base, with 18 bases separating them. Germline loops: CDR1 KGHSH, CDR2 LQKENI. The CDR3 has 16 amino acids. In nucleotides, the CDR3 is TGTGCCAGCTCTACGTACCTCAGGGCAGGGAACACTGAAGCTTTCTTT. Residues: CASSTYLRAGNTEAFF.

Concerning this clonotype itself: The junction shows a germline mismatch at one end, possibly a read error. The chain is built from TRBV10-2 and TRBJ2-5, with TRBD2 as a possible D gene (5 bases). Germline V gives CDR1 WSHSY, CDR2 SAAADI. The CDR3 length is 13 residues. This CDR3 is CASRSTAEEPQYF. The DNA of the CDR3 is TGCGCCAGCAGGTCTACAGCGGAAGAGCCCCAGTACTTC.

The chain joins TRBV6-6 to TRBJ2-5; no firm D call. The CDR3 totals 15 residues. Trimming shortened V by 6 bases and J by 1 base, and 15 bases separated the two germline ends. Germline values: CDR1 MNHNY, CDR2 SVGAGI (reference sequence). In DNA, the CDR3 is TGTGCCAGCAGCCCCCGACGGACCATCCAAGAGACCCAGTACTTC. Protein product: CASSPRRTIQETQYF.

This chain uses TRBV13 with TRBJ2-3; D is undetermined. Trimming shortened V by 3 bases and J by 2 bases, and 6 bases separated the two germline ends. The CDR3 totals 13 residues. The germline gives CDR1 PRHDT, CDR2 FYEKMQ (reference sequence). CDR3 DNA sequence: TGTGCCAGCAGCTTCGCGGTCACAGATACGCAGTATTTT. It codes for CASSFAVTDTQYF.